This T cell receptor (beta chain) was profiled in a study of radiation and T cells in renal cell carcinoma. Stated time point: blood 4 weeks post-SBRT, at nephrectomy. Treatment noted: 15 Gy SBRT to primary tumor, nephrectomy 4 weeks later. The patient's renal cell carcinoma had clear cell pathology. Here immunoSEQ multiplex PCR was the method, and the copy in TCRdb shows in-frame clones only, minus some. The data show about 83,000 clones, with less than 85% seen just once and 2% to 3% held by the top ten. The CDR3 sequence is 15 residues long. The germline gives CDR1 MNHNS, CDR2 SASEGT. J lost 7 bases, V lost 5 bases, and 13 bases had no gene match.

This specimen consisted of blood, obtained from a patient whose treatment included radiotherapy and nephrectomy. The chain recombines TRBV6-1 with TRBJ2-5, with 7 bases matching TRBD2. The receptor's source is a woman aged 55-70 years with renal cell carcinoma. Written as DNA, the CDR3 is TGTGCCAGCAGTCCGAAGACTAGCCCTCTCGGGACCCAGTACTTC. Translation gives CASSPKTSPLGTQYF.